The clone carrying this T cell receptor (beta chain) has more than one count but fewer than ten. Its target is not known. TCRdb fed the 5' RACE reads into MiXCR, producing one record per CDR3 protein. The data show roughly 62,000 distinct CDR3 sequences, approximately 7% seen once. The entry originates in a study of T cells after yellow fever vaccination. General study points: A weaker secondary response peaked on day 5, the primary on day 15. Booster sampling recovered most clones from primary vaccination (approximately 97% CD4, approximately 90% CD8). Repertoires sorted by FACS could include abundant clonotypes that are contaminants from the bulk population.

With 8 bases removed from V and 3 bases from J, the gap between germline ends came to 18 bases. The germline gives CDR1 SGHTA, CDR2 FQGNSA. There are 15 residues in the CDR3. The material was CD8+ T cells sorted from PBMCs, obtained on the day of the first yellow fever vaccination. The chain links TRBV7-2 to TRBJ2-3, with D perhaps matching TRBD1 or TRBD2 (6 bases each). This TCR derives from a man younger than 30 who received the YFV17D yellow fever vaccine. The CDR3 DNA sequence: TGTGCCAGCGGGCCCGGGGGCCGATTGACAGATACGCAGTATTTT. It yields the protein CASGPGGRLTDTQYF.